The 11 T cell receptor beta chains below come from one sample, sequenced in a study of blood T cells in healthy people across ages (dated by TCRdb to between 2014 and 2017). Library prep was done by 5' RACE. Sequencing was performed on an Illumina HiSeq 2500. The second PCR ran for about 6 to 12 cycles and used a J-beta primer mix along with a sample-barcoded 5' primer. TCRdb reprocessed the public reads (quality trimming at Q25 with fastp, clone calling with MiXCR) and kept in-frame beta chains. Here each entry gathers all rows of one CDR3 protein and keeps the most common genes and DNA. The sample has about 1,500,000 distinct CDR3 sequences on record, roughly 30% of them singletons. Jointly, the top ten make up 7.7% of the sample. Sequenced material: blood. Receptor source: a woman under 40 in good health.

A few counts support this clonotype. V is TRBV11-2 and J is TRBJ2-3, with D unresolved. Per the germline V gene, CDR1 is SGHAT and CDR2 is FQNNGV. Trimming stripped 5 bases from V and 0 bases from J, with 12 bases between. This CDR3 has 15 residues. The CDR3 reads CASSPRKASTDTQYF. CDR3 nucleotide sequence: TGTGCCAGCAGCCCACGGAAAGCCAGCACAGATACGCAGTATTTT.

This chain links TRBV7-9 with TRBJ2-5; 9 bases fit TRBD2. There are 16 residues in the CDR3. The germline V gene encodes CDR1 SEHNR and CDR2 FQNEAQ (reference sequence). The V gene end was trimmed by 3 bases and the J gene end by 5 bases; junction bases not matched to a gene: 10. The CDR3 sequence is CASSLSPGLAAETQYF. Written as DNA, the CDR3 is TGTGCCAGCAGCTTGTCCCCGGGACTAGCAGCCGAGACCCAGTACTTC.

This chain connects TRBV20-1 to TRBJ2-3, with 11 positions matching TRBD2. The germline V gene encodes CDR1 DFQATT and CDR2 SNEGSKA (reference sequence). The CDR3 spans 15 residues. V dropped 3 bases and J dropped 5; count of bases not matched to a gene: 7. CDR3 loop: CSASPTSGEGDTQYF. In nucleotides, the CDR3 is TGCAGTGCTAGTCCGACTAGCGGGGAGGGAGATACGCAGTATTTT.

With regard to this clonotype: One base away lies a much larger clone, so this may be a sequencing read error. The chain employs TRBV5-1 and TRBJ2-4; D possibly corresponds to TRBD1 (6 bases). The J call is doubtful: the DNA matches TRBJ2-7 better. The CDR3 sequence is 14 residues long. CDR1 is SGHRS and CDR2 is YFSETQ in the germline V gene. DNA for the CDR3: TGCGCCAGCAGCTGTGGGACATATGGCTACGAGCAGTACTTC. Translating gives CASSCGTYGYEQYF.

The chain employs TRBV12-3 or TRBV12-4 and TRBJ1-2, with D hard to call. This CDR3 has 14 amino acids. The V end lost 5 bases, the J end lost 0 bases, and 10 bases lay between the germline ends. CDR3 sequence: CASSLISSNYGYTF. The CDR3 nucleotides are TGTGCCAGCAGTCTAATTTCCTCTAACTATGGCTACACCTTC.

This chain uses TRBV10-3 with TRBJ2-5; D may be TRBD1 (5 bases). Trimming took 6 bases from V and 5 from J, leaving 13 bases between them. Germline CDR1 and CDR2: ENHRY and SYGVKD. This CDR3 is built from 13 residues. CDR3 DNA sequence: TGTGCCATCAGGCAGGGAACGCGGGAGACCCAGTACTTC. It translates to CAIRQGTRETQYF.

This clonotype was observed a handful of times. V gene TRBV6-2 or TRBV6-3 combines with J gene TRBJ1-2; a possible D gene is TRBD1 (6 bases). Germline V gene lookup returns CDR1 MNHEY and CDR2 SVGEGT. With 2 bases removed from V and 4 bases from J, the gap between germline ends came to 11 bases. This CDR3 has 14 residues. The CDR3 protein is CASSYAGTPYGYTF. In DNA form, the CDR3 reads TGTGCCAGCAGTTACGCCGGGACACCCTATGGCTACACCTTC.

This clonotype has just a few counts. The chain links TRBV3-1 to TRBJ1-4; tentatively, D is TRBD1 (5 bases). Trimming pared 10 bases from V and 2 bases from J, leaving 14 bases between. CDR3 length equals 14 residues. In germline, CDR1 is LGHDT, CDR2 YNNKEL (reference sequence). Here the CDR3 reads CATAAGSTNEKLFF. The CDR3 DNA sequence: TGTGCCACCGCCGCAGGGAGCACTAATGAAAAACTGTTTTTT.

For this clonotype: At one of its ends the junction is not consistent with the germline gene, which may arise from a read error. This chain connects TRBV6-4 to TRBJ2-1, with D possibly matching TRBD1 (5 bases). The germline V gene has CDR1 MRHNA and CDR2 SNTAGT. This CDR3 comprises 13 residues. The CDR3 DNA sequence: TGTGCCAGCAGCCCAGGGCTCTACAATGAGCGGTTCTTC. This gives the protein CASSPGLYNERFF.

This clonotype was counted ten times or more. This sequence joins TRBV3-1 and TRBJ1-1; D not certain. Germline CDR1 and CDR2: LGHDT and YNNKEL (reference sequence). V lost 0 bases to trimming and J lost 5 bases, with 7 bases between them. This CDR3 spans 13 amino acids. CDR3 residues: CASSQDRWTEAFF. The CDR3 nucleotides are TGTGCCAGCAGCCAAGATCGGTGGACTGAAGCTTTCTTT.

This clonotype was seen more than once but under ten times. V and J are TRBV5-4 and TRBJ1-2; the D is unclear. V gave up 7 bases and J gave up 4 bases, with 14 bases separating them. The CDR3 is made up of 13 amino acids. CDR1 is SGHNT, CDR2 YYREEE, per germline (reference sequence). The CDR3 here is CASGSTDFYGYTF. Here the CDR3 DNA reads TGTGCCAGCGGGTCAACAGACTTCTATGGCTACACCTTC.